Below, one T cell receptor (beta chain) is given with its context. Its specificity is not known. It was with 60 Vbeta and 13 Jbeta primers that the PCR ran. Measured with immunoSEQ multiplex PCR; TCRdb has only the in-frame clones, and not every one. The sample lists 50,000 to 70,000 clones, roughly four fifths occurring once. The data originate from a study of cytomegalovirus exposure and HLA in healthy donors. Whole-study findings and limits: It was assumed in the presence/absence analyses that sequencing depth was roughly uniform across donors. Reportedly, cytomegalovirus status was diagnosed with high sensitivity and specificity.

The origin of this receptor is a human donor in good health. Sequenced sample: PBMCs.

The CDR3 here is CASRRTGRTNYGYTF. The CDR3 DNA follows: TGTGCCAGCAGACGGACCGGGAGGACTAACTATGGCTACACCTTC. J is TRBJ1-2 and V is TRBV7-9, with no clear D. The CDR3 has 15 residues. Trimming removed 6 bases from V and 0 bases from J, with 14 bases in between. CDR1 and CDR2 from the germline V gene are SEHNR and FQNEAQ (reference sequence).